Following are 6 T cell receptor beta chains from one sample sequenced in a study of blood T cell repertoires in COVID-19. Sequenced by immunoSEQ multiplex PCR; TCRdb stores in-frame clones only, minus some. The sample includes tens of thousands of clones, more than 70% of them seen just once. The sequenced material came from peripheral blood. The receptors stem from a man aged 50 or older with active COVID-19.

The chain combines TRBV6-6 with TRBJ2-5; 11 bases map to TRBD2. This CDR3 is 19 amino acids long. V trimming: 5 bases; J trimming: 1 base; junction bases outside the gene matches: 15. Germline V gene data show CDR1 as MNHNY and CDR2 as SVGAGI (reference sequence). CDR3 nucleotide sequence: TGTGCCAGCAGTCTTAGCGGGAGGGCCTGGGGAAGCGGCCAAGAGACCCAGTACTTC. As protein: CASSLSGRAWGSGQETQYF.

This clone has just a few counts. V is TRBV19 and J is TRBJ2-3, with 7 bases identical to TRBD2. The CDR3 is made up of 14 amino acids. CDR1 and CDR2 from the germline V gene are LNHDA and SQIVND (reference sequence). V was clipped by 1 base and J by 6 bases; unmatched bases: 4. CDR3 amino acids: CASSIAGGGDTQYF. The CDR3 DNA follows: TGTGCCAGTAGTATAGCCGGGGGAGGGGATACGCAGTATTTT.

The V call is TRBV7-3, the J call TRBJ2-5; maybe TRBD2 (6 bases). V was shortened by 2 bases and J by 5 bases, with 12 bases between the two germline ends. The CDR3 spans 14 residues. From germline, CDR1 is SGHTA and CDR2 FQGTGA. CDR3 loop: CASSLGGAEETQYF. The CDR3 DNA is TGTGCCAGCAGCTTAGGCGGGGCGGAGGAGACCCAGTACTTC.

The chain links TRBV15 to TRBJ2-7; TRBD1 might be the D (6 bases). V lost 0 bases and J lost 2, with 14 bases in between. Germline V gene sequence: CDR1 LNHNV, CDR2 YYDKDF (reference sequence). The CDR3 spans 16 residues. The CDR3 region is CATSRDRNRVPYEQYF. The CDR3 nucleotides read TGTGCCACCAGCAGAGATCGGAACAGGGTACCCTACGAGCAGTACTTC.

The chain uses TRBV2 and TRBJ2-1; D remains unclear. The V gene lost 5 bases and the J gene lost 4 bases, with 18 bases spanning the gap. The CDR3 extends over 16 amino acids. In germline, CDR1 is SNHLY, CDR2 FYNNEI. The CDR3: CASSPTRPGPYNEQFF. The CDR3 region has the DNA TGTGCCAGCAGTCCGACGCGGCCCGGCCCGTACAATGAGCAGTTCTTC. The full variable domain, in which reference TRBV2 and TRBJ2-1 provide the parts outside the CDR3, is EPEVTQTPSHQVTQMGQEVILRCVPISNHLYFYWYRQILGQKVEFLVSFYNNEISEKSEIFDDQFSVERPDGSNFTLKIRSTKLEDSAMYFCASSPTRPGPYNEQFFGPGTRLTVL.

The chain uses TRBV7-2 and TRBJ2-3; TRBD1 aligns across 8 bases. Per germline, CDR1 SGHTA and CDR2 FQGNSA. The V segment lost 8 bases and the J segment 0 bases; nucleotides outside the gene matches: 7. The CDR3 loop spans 15 amino acids. CDR3 amino acids: CASDRTGTSTDTQYF. CDR3 nucleotides: TGTGCCAGCGACCGGACAGGGACTAGCACAGATACGCAGTATTTT.